A single sample is the source of the 29 T cell receptor beta chains below, sequenced in a study of Ad26.COV2.S vaccination and SARS-CoV-2 variants. Method: immunoSEQ multiplex PCR; TCRdb's copy keeps in-frame clones and lacks some. Of roughly 450,000 clones listed, 80% to 95% are singletons. Described treatment: 19 received Ad26.COV2.S at low or high dose, single or two shots; roughly 5 received placebo; per-sample allocation not given. It was on day 63 after the first vaccine or placebo injection that samples were taken. The sequences come from peripheral blood, collected in a trial of Ad26.COV2.S vaccine versus placebo. The receptors were gathered from a person between 18 and 60 years old who received the Ad26.COV2.S COVID-19 vaccine or a placebo.

This rearrangement joins TRBV10-3 to TRBJ2-2; D gene unclear. Trimming cost V 7 bases and J 0 bases, with 6 bases left between them. The length of the CDR3 is 13 residues. Germline assignment: CDR1 ENHRY and CDR2 SYGVKD. The CDR3, as DNA: TGTGCCATCAAAGGGTCGAACACCGGGGAGCTGTTTTTT. This gives the protein CAIKGSNTGELFF.

The rearrangement links TRBV30 to TRBJ2-2; D gene ambiguous. Trimming stripped 1 base from V and 3 bases from J, with 9 bases between. The germline V gene has CDR1 GTSNPN and CDR2 SVGIG (reference sequence). The CDR3 consists of 14 residues. This CDR3 reads CAWSGLIYTGELFF. In DNA form, the CDR3 reads TGTGCCTGGAGTGGATTAATTTACACCGGGGAGCTGTTTTTT.

The chain combines TRBV2 with TRBJ2-1; 11 positions agree with TRBD2. The CDR3 runs 23 residues. J gave up 2 bases and V 10 bases, and 31 bases lay outside the gene matches. Looked up from germline, CDR1 is SNHLY and CDR2 is FYNNEI. The CDR3 sequence: CANNSDRAGLGLAGGVAYNEQFF. DNA for the CDR3: TGTGCCAACAATTCAGACAGGGCAGGTCTAGGGCTAGCGGGAGGAGTCGCCTACAATGAGCAGTTCTTC.

The chain links TRBV18 to TRBJ1-1; unclear D gene. V lost 3 bases and J lost 6, with 14 bases in between. The V gene's germline CDR1 is KGHSH and CDR2 LQKENI. CDR3 length equals 14 residues. This CDR3 is CASSPQRAGAEAFF. The CDR3 nucleotides read TGTGCCAGCTCACCGCAGAGGGCCGGGGCTGAAGCTTTCTTT.

With respect to this clone: Other DNA sequences in the sample encode the same CDR3. V gene TRBV5-1 combines with J gene TRBJ2-1, with D unclear. The CDR3 covers 14 residues. The germline CDR1 and CDR2 sequences are SGHRS and YFSETQ. Deletions cut 0 bases from V and 1 base from J, with 5 bases between. As DNA, the CDR3 is TGCGCCAGCAGCTTGGAGTCATCCTACAATGAGCAGTTCTTC. This translates into CASSLESSYNEQFF.

The chain couples TRBV2 to TRBJ2-2; D is uncertain. Germline-derived CDR1 and CDR2 are SNHLY and FYNNEI. V lost 1 base to trimming and J lost 0 bases, with 6 bases between them. The CDR3 runs 15 residues. The CDR3 here is CASSEVGANTGELFF. The CDR3 DNA is TGTGCCAGCAGTGAAGTCGGAGCGAACACCGGGGAGCTGTTTTTT.

J is TRBJ2-7 and V is TRBV6-5, with a possible D match to TRBD1 (5 bases). Per the germline V gene, CDR1 is MNHEY and CDR2 is SVGAGI. Trimming pared 9 bases from V and 2 bases from J, leaving 17 bases between. The CDR3 is 14 residues long. CDR3 protein: CASTAGSWPYEQYF. DNA for the CDR3: TGTGCCAGTACGGCAGGGTCCTGGCCCTACGAGCAGTACTTC.

The rearrangement joins TRBV28 to TRBJ1-2; D gene ambiguous. Trimming removed 3 bases from V and 4 bases from J, with 15 bases in between. Per the germline V gene, CDR1 is MDHEN and CDR2 is SYDVKM. The CDR3 totals 15 residues. The CDR3 nucleotides are TGTGCCAGCAGTTTTCAACCCGACGGATCCTATGGCTACACCTTC. Translating gives CASSFQPDGSYGYTF.

The chain links TRBV30 to TRBJ2-3; 13 nucleotides align to TRBD2. Germline V gene lookup returns CDR1 GTSNPN and CDR2 SVGIG (reference sequence). The CDR3 totals 16 residues. V shed 3 bases and J 6 bases; nucleotides not matched to a gene: 9. The CDR3 spells CAWRKGLAGRWDTQYF. For the CDR3, the DNA is TGTGCCTGGAGGAAGGGACTAGCGGGACGGTGGGATACGCAGTATTTT.

This clone has just a few counts. This chain links TRBV9 with TRBJ2-7, with 8 bases that match TRBD2. The CDR3 spans 14 residues. V gave up 0 bases and J gave up 9 bases; unmatched junction bases: 8. In germline, CDR1 is SGDLS, CDR2 YYNGEE. The CDR3: CASSVGSGREVQYF. The DNA of the CDR3 is TGTGCCAGCAGCGTAGGGTCGGGGCGGGAGGTGCAGTACTTC. The whole variable domain, remainder taken from reference TRBV9 and TRBJ2-7, is DSGVTQTPKHLITATGQRVTLRCSPRSGDLSVYWYQQSLDQGLQFLIQYYNGEERAKGNILERFSAQQFPDLHSELNLSSLELGDSALYFCASSVGSGREVQYFGPGTRLTVT.

The chain combines TRBV5-1 with TRBJ2-6; TRBD2 is a possible D gene (5 bases). The CDR3 has 14 amino acids. CDR1 and CDR2 (germline): SGHRS, YFSETQ. With 4 bases removed from V and 4 bases from J, the gap between germline ends came to 9 bases. The CDR3 loop reads CASSNERGANVLTF. In DNA form, the CDR3 reads TGCGCCAGCAGCAACGAGCGGGGGGCCAACGTCCTGACTTTC.

This clone showed up just once. The rearrangement links TRBV6-5 to TRBJ2-7; D gene unclear. Germline values: CDR1 MNHEY, CDR2 SVGAGI. Between the trimmed V and J ends, which lost 5 bases and 1 base, there was a span of 15 bases. There are 15 residues in the CDR3. The CDR3 loop reads CASSPILRYSYEQYF. The DNA for the CDR3 is TGTGCCAGCAGTCCAATACTCAGGTATTCCTACGAGCAGTACTTC.

This chain connects TRBV29-1 to TRBJ1-5, with TRBD1 matching 10 bases. CDR3 length equals 18 residues. V was clipped by 6 bases and J by 0 bases; unmatched bases: 14. CDR1 is SQVTM and CDR2 is ANQGSEA in the germline V gene. CDR3 sequence reads: CSVLWDRGTHISNQPQHF. The CDR3 DNA sequence: TGCAGCGTCCTGTGGGACAGGGGAACCCACATTAGCAATCAGCCCCAGCATTTT.

This rearrangement joins TRBV29-1 to TRBJ2-3; D is unclear. In germline, CDR1 is SQVTM, CDR2 ANQGSEA. This CDR3 has 12 amino acids. Trimming left V 4 bases short and J 4 bases short, with 9 bases between. The CDR3 DNA is TGCAGCGTTGTCGGTTCACCAGATACGCAGTATTTT. It yields the protein CSVVGSPDTQYF.

The DNA for the CDR3 is TGTGCCAGTAGTATTTTCCTCGGGAACACTGAAGCTTTCTTT. It encodes CASSIFLGNTEAFF. The chain joins TRBV19 to TRBJ1-1; D is unresolved. Germline CDR1 reads LNHDA; CDR2 reads SQIVND (reference sequence). This CDR3 has 14 amino acids. V gave up 3 bases and J gave up 1 base, with 9 bases separating them.

This clone was recorded once. V gene TRBV19 combines with J gene TRBJ1-4, with 9 nucleotides matching TRBD1. The ends lost 7 bases at V and 11 bases at J; junction bases unmatched: 8. The CDR3 is made up of 13 amino acids. Germline V gene data show CDR1 as LNHDA and CDR2 as SQIVND (reference sequence). The CDR3 is CASKRTGDGKLFF. CDR3 DNA: TGTGCCAGTAAGAGGACAGGGGACGGTAAACTGTTTTTT. Full variable domain (rest looked up from reference TRBV19 and TRBJ1-4): DGGITQSPKYLFRKEGQNVTLSCEQNLNHDAMYWYRQDPGQGLRLIYYSQIVNDFQKGDIAEGYSVSREKKESFPLTVTSAQKNPTAFYLCASKRTGDGKLFFGSGTQLSVL.

The gene calls are TRBV6-5 and TRBJ2-1, with 8 bases that match TRBD2. The V gene's germline CDR1 is MNHEY and CDR2 SVGAGI. V lost 5 bases and J lost 5; bases outside the gene matches: 8. The CDR3 runs 15 residues. CDR3 sequence: CASSPIAGPHNEQFF. The CDR3 coding sequence is TGTGCCAGCAGTCCAATAGCGGGACCCCACAATGAGCAGTTCTTC.

This chain connects TRBV7-6 to TRBJ1-3; D not resolved. Germline lookup yields CDR1 SGHVS and CDR2 FNYEAQ. Trimming shortened V by 1 base and J by 0 bases, and 10 bases separated the two germline ends. This CDR3 spans 16 amino acids. The CDR3 here is CASSLERISSGNTIYF. CDR3 nucleotides: TGTGCCAGCAGCTTAGAGCGCATAAGCTCTGGAAACACCATATATTTT.

This clone is a singleton in its sample. The DNA of the CDR3 is TGTGCCACCGCACAGGGGGCCACAGATACGCAGTATTTT. The encoded protein is CATAQGATDTQYF. V is TRBV24-1 and J is TRBJ2-3; 9 bases match TRBD1. Trimming removed 9 bases from V and 2 bases from J; junction bases left unmatched: 2. CDR3 length: 13 amino acids. CDR1 and CDR2 (germline): KGHDR, SFDVKD.

V is TRBV2 and J is TRBJ2-5; TRBD2 matches 8 bases. This CDR3 contains 17 residues. J gave up 4 bases and V 6 bases, and 16 bases lay outside the gene matches. Germline CDR1 SNHLY, CDR2 FYNNEI. Here the CDR3 DNA reads TGTGCCAGCAGCGCCCCTCCGGTCGGGCTAGCGGGAGAGACCCAGTACTTC. It is translated as CASSAPPVGLAGETQYF.

This chain joins TRBV29-1 and TRBJ2-1, with TRBD1 as a possible D gene (5 bases). V was pared by 1 base and J by 0 bases, with 19 bases between. There are 18 residues in the CDR3. Germline V lookup: CDR1 SQVTM, CDR2 ANQGSEA. CDR3 amino acids: CSVEVWYWGGLSYNEQFF. The CDR3 DNA is TGCAGCGTTGAAGTTTGGTATTGGGGCGGCCTCTCCTACAATGAGCAGTTCTTC.

V and J are TRBV4-1 and TRBJ1-2; weak D call: TRBD1 (5 bases). This CDR3 has 14 amino acids. The V gene's germline CDR1 is MGHRA and CDR2 YSYEKL. V gave up 0 bases and J gave up 5 bases, with 10 bases separating them. The CDR3, as DNA: TGCGCCAGCAGCCAAGATCTTCAGGGTTATGGCTACACCTTC. Protein product: CASSQDLQGYGYTF.

This clone appeared once. This chain uses TRBV6-2 or TRBV6-3 with TRBJ2-7, with 8 positions matching TRBD1. The V gene end was trimmed by 4 bases and the J gene end by 1 base; junction bases not matched to a gene: 3. The CDR3 is 14 amino acids. Germline V gene data show CDR1 as MNHEY and CDR2 as SVGEGT. In DNA, the CDR3 is TGTGCCAGCAGTTTAACAGGGGGTTCCTACGAGCAGTACTTC. Protein: CASSLTGGSYEQYF.

V and J are TRBV30 and TRBJ1-2; no reliable D call. Germline lookup yields CDR1 GTSNPN and CDR2 SVGIG (reference sequence). V was trimmed by 4 bases and J by 8 bases, leaving 11 bases between them. This CDR3 has 11 amino acids. The CDR3: CAWTWALGYTF. The CDR3 DNA follows: TGTGCCTGGACATGGGCTCTGGGCTACACCTTC.

This sequence joins TRBV7-2 and TRBJ2-7, with D uncertain. V gave up 0 bases and J gave up 5 bases, with 8 bases separating them. Per the germline V gene, CDR1 is SGHTA and CDR2 is FQGNSA. The CDR3 contains 13 residues. For the CDR3, the DNA is TGTGCCAGCAGCTTAGCAGGGATCAACGAGCAGTACTTC. This gives the protein CASSLAGINEQYF.

The chain combines TRBV5-6 with TRBJ2-3; TRBD2 matches at 9 bases. V shed 1 base, J shed 5 bases, and the junction held 8 bases outside the gene matches. The CDR3 is 16 amino acids. CDR1 and CDR2 from the germline V gene are SGHDT and YYEEEE. CDR3 protein: CASSLSGGRAVDTQYF. The CDR3 DNA sequence: TGTGCCAGCAGCTTGTCCGGCGGGAGGGCCGTAGATACGCAGTATTTT.

This clone occurred once. The rearrangement uses TRBV18 and TRBJ2-7, with a tentative D call TRBD2 (6 bases). V was pared by 5 bases and J by 2 bases, with 25 bases between. Germline V gene data show CDR1 as KGHSH and CDR2 as LQKENI. This CDR3 spans 18 amino acids. The CDR3 region is CASSSGGRPLGFPYEQYF. The CDR3 coding sequence is TGTGCCAGCTCATCAGGAGGGAGGCCTCTGGGTTTTCCCTACGAGCAGTACTTC.

The chain carries TRBV25-1 and TRBJ2-1; 9 nucleotides match TRBD2. Germline values: CDR1 MGHDK, CDR2 SYGVNS. The CDR3 has 13 amino acids. Germline trimming cut 3 bases from V and 9 bases from J; bases unmatched to any gene: 3. DNA for the CDR3: TGTGCCAGCAGTGACCTTAGCGGGAGTGAGCAGTTCTTC. This codes for CASSDLSGSEQFF.

The chain joins TRBV9 to TRBJ2-2, with 11 bases identical to TRBD2. Per germline, CDR1 SGDLS and CDR2 YYNGEE. Unmatched junction bases numbered 5, after V lost 3 bases and J lost 4 bases. The CDR3 covers 16 residues. CDR3 DNA: TGTGCCAGCAGCGGTACTAGCGGGAGAAGCACCGGGGAGCTGTTTTTT. As protein: CASSGTSGRSTGELFF.